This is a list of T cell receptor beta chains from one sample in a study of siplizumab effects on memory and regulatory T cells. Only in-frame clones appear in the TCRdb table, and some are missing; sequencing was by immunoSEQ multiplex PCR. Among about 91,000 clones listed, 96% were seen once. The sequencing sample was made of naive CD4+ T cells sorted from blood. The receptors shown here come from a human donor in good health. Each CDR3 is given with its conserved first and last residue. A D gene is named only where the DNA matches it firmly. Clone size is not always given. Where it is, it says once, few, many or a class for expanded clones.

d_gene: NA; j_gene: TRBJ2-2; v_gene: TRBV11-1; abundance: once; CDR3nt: TGTGCCAGCAGCCCTCGTATCGGGGAGCTGTTTTTT; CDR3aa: CASSPRIGELFF
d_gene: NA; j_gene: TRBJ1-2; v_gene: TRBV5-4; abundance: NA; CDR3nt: TGTGCCAGCAGCTTGGCCTGGGTTGGGAATAACTATGGCTACACCTTC; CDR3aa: CASSLAWVGNNYGYTF
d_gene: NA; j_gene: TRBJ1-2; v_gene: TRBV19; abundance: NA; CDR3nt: TGTGCCAGTAGTGAGTCTAACTATGGCTACACCTTC; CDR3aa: CASSESNYGYTF
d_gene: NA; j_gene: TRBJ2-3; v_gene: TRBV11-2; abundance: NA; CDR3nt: TGTGCCAGCAGCTTACTGCGGACCGTCTCTCAGGATACGCAGTATTTT; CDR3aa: CASSLLRTVSQDTQYF
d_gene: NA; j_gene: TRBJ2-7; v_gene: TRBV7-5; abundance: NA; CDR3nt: TGTGTCAGAAGCCAGGGACAGGCCTACGAGCAGTACTTC; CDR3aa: CVRSQGQAYEQYF
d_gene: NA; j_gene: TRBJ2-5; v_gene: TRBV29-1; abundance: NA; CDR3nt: TGCAGCGTTCGAGCCGGAGGAGGAGAGACCCAGTACTTC; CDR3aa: CSVRAGGGETQYF
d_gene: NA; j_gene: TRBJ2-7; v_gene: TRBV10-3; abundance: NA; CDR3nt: TGTGCCATCAGTGAGTATCAGGCCTACGAGCAGTACTTC; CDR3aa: CAISEYQAYEQYF
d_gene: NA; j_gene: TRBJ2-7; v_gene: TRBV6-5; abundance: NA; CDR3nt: TGTGCCAGCAGCATTTCCTACGAGCAGTACTTC; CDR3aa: CASSISYEQYF
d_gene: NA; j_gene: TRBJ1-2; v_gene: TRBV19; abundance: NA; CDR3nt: TGTGCCAGTAGTATGCCGGGCTATGGCTACACCTTC; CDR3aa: CASSMPGYGYTF
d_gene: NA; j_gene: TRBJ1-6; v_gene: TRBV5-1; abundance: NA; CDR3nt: TGCGCCAGCAGCTTGGACGGACGGCGAGATTCACCCCTCCACTTT; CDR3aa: CASSLDGRRDSPLHF
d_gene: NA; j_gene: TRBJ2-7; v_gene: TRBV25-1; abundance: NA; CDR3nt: TGTGCCAGCAGTGAAGCCGGAATCTACGAGCAGTACTTC; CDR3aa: CASSEAGIYEQYF
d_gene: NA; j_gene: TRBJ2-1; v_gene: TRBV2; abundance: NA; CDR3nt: TGTGCCAGCACCCAACAGGGAACCGAGCAGTTCTTC; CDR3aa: CASTQQGTEQFF
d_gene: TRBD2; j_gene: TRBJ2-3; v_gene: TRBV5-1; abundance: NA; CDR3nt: TGCGCCAGCAGCTTGGGTGTTCTAGCGGGGGGCACAGATACGCAGTATTTT; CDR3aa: CASSLGVLAGGTDTQYF
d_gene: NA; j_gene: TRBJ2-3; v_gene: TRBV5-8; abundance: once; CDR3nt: TGTGCCAGCAGCTTGGAGCCTGGGTCATGGGGCACAGATACGCAGTATTTT; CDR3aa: CASSLEPGSWGTDTQYF
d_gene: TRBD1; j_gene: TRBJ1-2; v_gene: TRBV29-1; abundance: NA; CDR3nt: TGCAGCGTGAGTGGACAGGCTCGCGGCTACACCTTC; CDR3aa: CSVSGQARGYTF
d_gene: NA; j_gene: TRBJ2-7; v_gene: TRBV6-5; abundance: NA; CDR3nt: TGTGCCAGCAGTTACGCGGGGATGGGGTACGAGCAGTACTTC; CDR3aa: CASSYAGMGYEQYF
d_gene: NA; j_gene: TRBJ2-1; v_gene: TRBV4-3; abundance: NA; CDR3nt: TGCGCCAGCAGCCGGGGGCTAGAAAGCTCCTACAATGAGCAGTTCTTC; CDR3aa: CASSRGLESSYNEQFF
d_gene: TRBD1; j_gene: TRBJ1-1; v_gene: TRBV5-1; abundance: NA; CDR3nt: TGCGCCAGCAGCGGGGACAGTATGAACACTGAAGCTTTCTTT; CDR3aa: CASSGDSMNTEAFF
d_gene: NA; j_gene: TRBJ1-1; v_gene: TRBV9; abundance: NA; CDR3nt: TGTGCCAGCAGCGTCGGTCCAGGGAACACTGAAGCTTTCTTT; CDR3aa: CASSVGPGNTEAFF
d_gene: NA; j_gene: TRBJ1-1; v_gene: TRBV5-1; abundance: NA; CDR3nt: TGCGCCAGCAGCTTGAACAGGGTGGGGGCTTTCTTT; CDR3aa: CASSLNRVGAFF
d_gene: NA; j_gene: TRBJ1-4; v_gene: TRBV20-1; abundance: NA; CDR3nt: TGCAGTGCTGCCAATGAAAAACTGTTTTTT; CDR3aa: CSAANEKLFF
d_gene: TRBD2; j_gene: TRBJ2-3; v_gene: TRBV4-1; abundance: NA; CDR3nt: TGCGCCAGCAGCCTCTCGTGGGGATTAGCGGGGGGGCCAGATACGCAGTATTTT; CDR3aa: CASSLSWGLAGGPDTQYF